This record looks at one T cell receptor (beta chain) sequence and its context. The target antigen is unknown. Since a much larger clone is just one base distant, this may be a read error. Germline values: CDR1 SGHDT, CDR2 YYEEEE. V was trimmed by 4 bases and J by 4 bases, leaving 18 bases between them. The CDR3 covers 16 residues. Primed by a sample-barcoded 5' primer and a J-beta primer mix, a second PCR proceeded for roughly 6 to 12 cycles. Each CDR3 protein gets one entry after TCRdb re-called the 5' RACE reads with MiXCR. The data contain 650,000 to 800,000 distinct CDR3 sequences, approximately 52% of them seen just once; the ten biggest clones take up around an eighth. The data derive from a study of blood T cells in healthy people across ages. Study conclusions and caveats: The long-lived group displayed more naive CD4+ cells, plus higher diversity, than the aged donors did.

Isolation yielded PBMCs, at least 7 million per sample, in every case. This sequence originates from a woman at least 80 years old in good health. The specimen sequenced was blood. The rearrangement joins TRBV5-6 to TRBJ1-5; D remains unclear. The CDR3 spells CASSPEAGGINQPQHF. The CDR3 coding sequence is TGTGCCAGCAGCCCCGAAGCAGGAGGGATTAATCAGCCCCAGCATTTT.